This T cell receptor (beta chain) is from a study of control samples from healthy donors and cancer patients. This clone was recorded at least ten times. Germline lookup yields CDR1 SGHTA and CDR2 FQGNSA. This CDR3 spans 17 amino acids. With V trimmed by 2 bases and J by 5 bases, 15 bases remained unmatched. Data came from immunoSEQ multiplex PCR; TCRdb stores just in-frame clones and leaves some out. The sample contains 150,000 to 200,000 clones, 85% to 90% of which appear only once. V and J are TRBV7-2 and TRBJ2-7, with TRBD2 matching 7 bases. The sequence came from a man aged 25-40 years in good health. The sequencing sample was made of blood. As DNA, the CDR3 is TGTGCCAGCAGCTTATCTCTGACGTTGGGCGGGAGAAACGAGCAGTACTTC. It is translated as CASSLSLTLGGRNEQYF.